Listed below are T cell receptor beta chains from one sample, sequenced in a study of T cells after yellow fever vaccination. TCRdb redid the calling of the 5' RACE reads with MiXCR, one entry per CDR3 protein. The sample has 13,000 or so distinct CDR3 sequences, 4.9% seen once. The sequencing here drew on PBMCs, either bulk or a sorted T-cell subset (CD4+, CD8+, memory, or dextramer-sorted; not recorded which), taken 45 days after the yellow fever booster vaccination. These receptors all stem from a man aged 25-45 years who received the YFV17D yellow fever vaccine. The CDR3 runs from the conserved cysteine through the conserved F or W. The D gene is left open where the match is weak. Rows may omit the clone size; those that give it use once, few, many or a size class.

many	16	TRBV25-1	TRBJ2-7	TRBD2	TGTGCCAGCAGTGAAGCTACGAGTCCCGGGGGGGATGAGCAGTACTTC	CASSEATSPGGDEQYF
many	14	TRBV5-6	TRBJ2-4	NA	TGTGCCAGCAGCTTAGGACTTTCCAAAAACATTCAGTACTTC	CASSLGLSKNIQYF
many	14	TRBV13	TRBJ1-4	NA	TGTGCCAGCTCTCTGACCCGAGAGGGTGAAAAACTGTTTTTT	CASSLTREGEKLFF
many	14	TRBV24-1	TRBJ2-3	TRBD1	TGTGCCACCAGCCAGGGACAGGGCACAGATACGCAGTATTTT	CATSQGQGTDTQYF
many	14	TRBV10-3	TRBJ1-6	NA	TGTGCCATCGGGCAGCCAGCCAAAAATTCACCCCTCCACTTT	CAIGQPAKNSPLHF
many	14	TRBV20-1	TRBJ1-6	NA	TGCAGTGCAGAACTTGGACAGCGCAATTCACCCCTCCACTTT	CSAELGQRNSPLHF
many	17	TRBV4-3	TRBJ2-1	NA	TGCGCCAGCAGCCAAGATATGAGAGACAGTTTCTACAATGAGCAGTTCTTC	CASSQDMRDSFYNEQFF
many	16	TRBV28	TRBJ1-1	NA	TGTGCCAGCAGTTTCCGGGCCAGATACAGAGGCACTGAAGCTTTCTTT	CASSFRARYRGTEAFF
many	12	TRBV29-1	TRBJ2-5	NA	TGCAGCGTCCGGTGGGGTGGGGAGACCCAGTACTTC	CSVRWGGETQYF
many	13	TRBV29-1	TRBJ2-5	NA	TGCAGCGTTGAAGAATGGCAGCAAGAGACCCAGTACTTC	CSVEEWQQETQYF
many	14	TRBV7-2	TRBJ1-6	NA	TGTGCCAGCAGCCCGCAGCCAGGGTATTCACCCCTCCACTTT	CASSPQPGYSPLHF
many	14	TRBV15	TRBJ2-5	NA	TGTGCCACCAGCGGGTTTGGGGCCTCGAAGACCCAGTACTTC	CATSGFGASKTQYF
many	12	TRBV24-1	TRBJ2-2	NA	TGTGCCACGGGAACGAACACCGGGGAGCTGTTTTTT	CATGTNTGELFF
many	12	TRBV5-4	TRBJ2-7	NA	TGTGCCAGCAGCTCACCCTCCTACGAGCAGTACTTC	CASSSPSYEQYF
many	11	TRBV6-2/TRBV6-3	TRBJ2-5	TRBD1	TGTGCCAGCCGACAGGGAGAGACCCAGTACTTC	CASRQGETQYF
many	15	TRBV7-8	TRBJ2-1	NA	TGTGCCAGCAGCTTAGGCGGCACACTAGACAATGAGCAGTTCTTC	CASSLGGTLDNEQFF
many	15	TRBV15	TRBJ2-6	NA	TGTGCCACCAGCAGAGATAAAGCTGGGGCCAACGTCCTGACTTTC	CATSRDKAGANVLTF
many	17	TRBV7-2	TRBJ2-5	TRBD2	TGTGCCAGCAGCTCCCGATTACTAGCGGGAGGAGGAGAGACCCAGTACTTC	CASSSRLLAGGGETQYF
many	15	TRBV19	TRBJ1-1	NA	TGTGCCAGTAGTATAACAGGGTCAGGGGCCTTTGAAGCTTTCTTT	CASSITGSGAFEAFF
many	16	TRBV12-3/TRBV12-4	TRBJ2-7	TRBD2	TGTGCCAGCAGTTTAAATCCAGCGGGAGTGCCATACCAGCAGTACTTC	CASSLNPAGVPYQQYF
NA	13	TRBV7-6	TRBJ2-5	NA	TGTGCCAGCAGCTTTCCGGGGGCAATGACCCAGTACTTC	CASSFPGAMTQYF
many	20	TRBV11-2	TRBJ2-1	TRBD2	TGTGCCAGCAGCTTGGGCCGGGCCGTTGCCCAGCGGACTAGTGTCAATGAGCAGTTCTTC	CASSLGRAVAQRTSVNEQFF
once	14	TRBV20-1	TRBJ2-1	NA	TGCAGTGCTAGCCCCCCTCCGAATAACAATGAGCAGTTCTTC	CSASPPPNNNEQFF
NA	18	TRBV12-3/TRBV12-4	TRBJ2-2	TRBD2	TGTGCCAGCAGTTTAATCTCGGGACTAGCGGGAGGGACCGGGGAGCTGTTTTTT	CASSLISGLAGGTGELFF
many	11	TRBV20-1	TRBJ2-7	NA	TGCAGTGCCAGCGACTACTACGAGCAGTACTTC	CSASDYYEQYF
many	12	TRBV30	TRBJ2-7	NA	TGTGCCTGGAGGGAGGATCACAGCGAGCAGTACTTC	CAWREDHSEQYF
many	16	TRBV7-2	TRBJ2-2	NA	TGTGCCAGCAGCTTAGGGGGCGGGGTCGTCACCGGGGAGCTGTTTTTT	CASSLGGGVVTGELFF
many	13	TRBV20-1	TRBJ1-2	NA	TGCAGTGCTTCTCCGGAGGAAGGCTATGGCTACACCTTC	CSASPEEGYGYTF
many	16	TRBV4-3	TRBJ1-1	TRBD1	TGCGCCAGCAGCCTAGGACAGGGAGACATGAACACTGAAGCTTTCTTT	CASSLGQGDMNTEAFF
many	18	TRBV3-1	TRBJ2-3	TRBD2	TGTGCCAGCAGCCAATTAAGAAGGACTAGCGCAGACCCAGATACGCAGTATTTT	CASSQLRRTSADPDTQYF
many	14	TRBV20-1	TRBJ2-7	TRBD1	TGCAGTGCTCGAGCCGGGACAGGGGGTTTCGGGCAGTACTTC	CSARAGTGGFGQYF
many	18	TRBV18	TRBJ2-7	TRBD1	TGTGCCAGCTCACCTTTACTTCTCACGGGACAGGCAACCTACGAGCAGTACTTC	CASSPLLLTGQATYEQYF
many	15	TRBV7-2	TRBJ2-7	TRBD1	TGTGCCAGCAGCTTAGCGGGGACAGGGGTTTACGAGCAGTACTTC	CASSLAGTGVYEQYF
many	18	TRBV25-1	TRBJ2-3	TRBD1	TGTGCCAGCAGTGAATTCAATCCGGGACAGTCTAGCACAGATACGCAGTATTTT	CASSEFNPGQSSTDTQYF